This TCR beta chain was sequenced during a study of Ad26.COV2.S vaccination and SARS-CoV-2 variants. In the case of this clone: What it binds is not known.

This CDR3 has 15 amino acids. Trimming left V 4 bases short and J 5 bases short, with 13 bases between. CDR1 and CDR2 (germline): SGHNT, YYREEE (reference sequence). TCRdb's table, derived via immunoSEQ multiplex PCR, lists solely in-frame clones and lacks some. The sample has more than 85,000 clones; 80% are singletons. Study-wide results and limits: Vaccine and placebo recipients had comparable breadth of non-spike TCRs.

The chain uses TRBV5-4 and TRBJ1-6, with D possibly being TRBD1 (6 bases). The TCR originated in a human donor who had recovered from COVID-19. Here the sequenced sample was peripheral blood, taken after recovery from COVID-19. CDR3 bases: TGTGCCAGCAGCCCCCCGGGACAAAATAATTCACCCCTCCACTTT. Amino acid sequence: CASSPPGQNNSPLHF.